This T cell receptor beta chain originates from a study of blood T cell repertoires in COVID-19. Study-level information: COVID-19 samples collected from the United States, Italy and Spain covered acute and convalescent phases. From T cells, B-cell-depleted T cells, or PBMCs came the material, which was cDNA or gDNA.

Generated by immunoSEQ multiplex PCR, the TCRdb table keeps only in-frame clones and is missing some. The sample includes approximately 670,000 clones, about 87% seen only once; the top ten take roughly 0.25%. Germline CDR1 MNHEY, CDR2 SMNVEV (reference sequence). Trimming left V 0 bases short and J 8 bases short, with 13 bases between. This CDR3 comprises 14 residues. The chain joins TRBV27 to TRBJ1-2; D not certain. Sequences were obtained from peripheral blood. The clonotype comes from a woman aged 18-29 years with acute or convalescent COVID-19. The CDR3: CASSLSGGEGGYTF. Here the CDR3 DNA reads TGTGCCAGCAGTTTATCAGGCGGGGAAGGGGGCTACACCTTC.